This TCR beta chain was obtained from a study of blood T cell repertoires in COVID-19 (dated by TCRdb to about 2020). Regarding the complete study: Samples from collaborators originated in the United States, Italy and Spain and spanned both the acute and convalescent phases of COVID-19. The repertoires were made available in a free public database intended to serve as a resource for research on the immune response to SARS-CoV-2. Deeply sampled blood TCRbeta repertoires from subjects exposed to, actively infected with, or recovered from COVID-19 were included in the dataset. Sample metadata almost always included a de-identified subject ID, COVID-19 status, age in years and sex. The material from the prospective study consisted of cDNA or gDNA derived from T cells, B-cell-depleted T cells, or PBMCs. HLA class I and class II types, where available, came from metadata supplied by the sample provider rather than from assay-based typing. Samples came from the ongoing ImmuneRACE study (first 160 participants) plus 1,254 subjects from 6 global collaborators. Here is what the overall study found, with its caveats: How much clinical and demographic metadata was included differed by source and by participant, and the metadata was provided uncurated.

For CDR1 and CDR2, the germline V gene lists SGHNT and YENEEA. Trimming leaves V shorter by 5 bases and J shorter by 4 bases, with the junction holding 9 bases beyond the gene matches. The CDR3 holds 18 amino acids from the cysteine to the phenylalanine. Only CDR3 DNA is held: 54 bases, read in frame from base 1. Of note for this clone: Its antigen remains unidentified. No qualities accompany the bases; no much larger clone lies one base away.

The collaborating institutions used their own protocols to collect whole blood in K2EDTA tubes. Collaborator samples were shipped for TCRbeta analysis as frozen whole blood, isolated PBMCs, or DNA extracted from either sample type. TCRbeta CDR3 regions were amplified from genomic DNA by means of the immunoSEQ Assay, a bias-controlled multiplex PCR. Per the original workflow: Within the assay, amplification of reference gene primers was used to estimate how many nucleated cells each sample contained. To quantify the absolute abundance of each unique TCRbeta CDR3 rearrangement, sequence reads were collapsed and filtered. Productive Simpson clonality was computed per sample as the square root of Simpson's diversity index over productive rearrangements. As stored in TCRdb, this immuneACCESS dataset retains in-frame rearrangements with V and J assigned. A fraction of the clones does not appear; measured against another copy, unresolved V genes explain less than half of the discrepancy, and the remainder lacks a known reason. V and J calls and clone size come straight from that table; D and trimming were deduced from the DNA. Counted in this sample were more than 75,000 clones; roughly 88% of them appeared once. Jointly, the top ten make up around 8.1% of the sample.

Sequenced sample: peripheral blood. The chain was built from TRBV11-3 and TRBJ2-2; TRBD2 aligns with 14 central bases. The source is a woman in her 70s with acute or convalescent COVID-19. The nucleotide sequence is given as TGTGCCAGCAGCGGGGGACTAGCGGGGGTCGGCGGCACCGGGGAGCTGTTTTTT. The encoded protein is CASSGGLAGVGGTGELFF. Beyond the CDR3, the reference TRBV11-3 and TRBJ2-2 genes provide the residues; the full variable domain reads: EAGVVQSPRYKIIEKKQPVAFWCNPISGHNTLYWYLQNLGQGPELLIRYENEEAVDDSQLPKDRFSAERLKGVDSTLKIQPAELGDSAVYLCASSGGLAGVGGTGELFFGEGSRLTVL.